This T cell receptor (beta chain) originates from a study of TIL therapy for anti-PD-1-resistant metastatic lung cancer. At the level of the study: Tumors carried a median 1.5 non-synonymous mutations per megabase.

As to time point: pre-treatment sample, taken before nivolumab and TIL therapy. Pleural nodules or supraclavicular lymph nodes made up most of the excised metastases sampled. The libraries were made with immunoSEQ v3. Sequencing was performed with immunoSEQ multiplex PCR; in TCRdb, only in-frame clones are kept and a portion is missing. This sample yields 95,000 or so clones, of which 65% are seen a single time; about a tenth belongs to the top ten. Trimming cost V 0 bases and J 4 bases, with 9 bases left between them. Looked up from germline, CDR1 is SEHNR and CDR2 is FQNEAQ (reference sequence). This CDR3 contains 14 residues.

This clonotype was obtained from a person between 30 and 80 years old with non-small cell lung cancer. The V and J genes are TRBV7-9 and TRBJ1-2; D is perhaps TRBD1 (5 bases). Sequenced here: tumor tissue, sampled at baseline. Here the CDR3 DNA reads TGTGCCAGCAGCTTAGCGGGGGAGAGCTATGGCTACACCTTC. This gives the protein CASSLAGESYGYTF.